The table lists the clone carrying this TCR beta chain with a few counts. This entry belongs to a study of T cells in Graves' hyperthyroidism and ophthalmopathy. TCR beta CDR3 regions were amplified from RNA transcripts. An initial round of RT-PCR targeting the TCR CDR3 relied on the HTBI primer set. MiXCR, applied by TCRdb to the multiplex PCR reads, yields one record per CDR3 protein. The table records 640,000 or so distinct CDR3 sequences, 11% to 15% of them present only once. From germline, CDR1 is LNHDA and CDR2 SQIVND (reference sequence). V gave up 3 bases and J gave up 3 bases, with 15 bases separating them. This CDR3 region has 16 residues.

The sequenced sample consisted of blood. The clonotype comes from a young woman with Graves' ophthalmopathy. The chain recombines TRBV19 with TRBJ1-5; D gene unclear. The CDR3 nucleotides are TGTGCCAGTAGTATCAGTCTTTGGGAATACAATCAGCCCCAGCATTTT. It specifies CASSISLWEYNQPQHF.